This TCR beta chain is drawn from a study of blood T cell repertoires in COVID-19 (dated by TCRdb to about 2020). Notes on the research overall: Samples covering the acute and convalescent phases of COVID-19 were provided by collaborators in the United States, Italy and Spain. The material from the prospective study consisted of cDNA or gDNA derived from T cells, B-cell-depleted T cells, or PBMCs. Subjects who had been exposed to COVID-19, were actively infected with it, or had recovered from it provided the deeply sampled blood TCRbeta repertoires that made up the dataset. The repertoires were made available in a free public database intended to serve as a resource for research on the immune response to SARS-CoV-2. Samples were obtained from the ongoing ImmuneRACE study (first 160 participants) and from about 1,300 subjects provided by 6 global collaborators. The sample metadata nearly always contained a de-identified subject ID, COVID-19 status, age in years and sex. Where HLA class I and class II types were available, the types were taken from metadata supplied by the sample provider, not from assay-based typing.

TCRbeta CDR3 regions were amplified from genomic DNA using the immunoSEQ Assay, a bias-controlled multiplex PCR. As for the authors' bioinformatics: Nucleated cell counts per sample were estimated from amplification of reference gene primers within the assay. To quantify the absolute abundance of each unique TCRbeta CDR3 rearrangement, sequence reads were collapsed and filtered. For each sample, productive Simpson clonality was calculated as the square root of Simpson's diversity index over productive rearrangements. TCRdb limited this immuneACCESS table to in-frame rearrangements with V and J called. A share of clones is missing; checked studies link under half to unresolved V genes, and the rest is unexplained. The D gene and trimming were derived from the DNA, and the V and J assignments and clone size from that table. The sample contains about 110,000 clones, over 60% of them found a single time. The ten largest clonotypes hold 16% of the sample.

Study-wide conclusions, independent of this receptor: The amount of clinical and demographic metadata varied by source and participant and was provided uncurated.

Remarks on this clone: No antigen is known for it. The input lacks base qualities; no much larger clone sits a single base away.

CDR1 and CDR2 are drawn from the germline V gene: SGHRS, YFSETQ. The CDR3 starts with the cysteine, ends with the phenylalanine, and has 15 residues. Just the 45-base CDR3 DNA is kept, in frame starting at base 1. After removal of 4 bases from V and 5 bases from J, the junction retains 9 bases not matched to a gene. Each collaborating institution followed its own protocols to collect whole blood in K2EDTA tubes. For TCRbeta analysis, collaborators shipped samples in one of three forms: frozen whole blood, isolated PBMCs, or DNA extracted from either of those sample types. Sequencing was carried out using peripheral blood. This clonotype was obtained from a woman of 80 years or more with active or convalescent COVID-19. This receptor chain uses TRBV5-1 and TRBJ2-5; a stretch of 9 junction bases matches TRBD1. The DNA is TGCGCCAGCAGCCGGACGGGGGACAGGGAGGAGACCCAGTACTTC. It codes for CASSRTGDREETQYF. The reference TRBV5-1 and TRBJ2-5 proteins fill in what lies around the CDR3, so the full variable domain reads KAGVTQTPRYLIKTRGQQVTLSCSPISGHRSVSWYQQTPGQGLQFLFEYFSETQRNKGNFPGRFSGRQFSNSRSEMNVSTLELGDSALYLCASSRTGDREETQYFGPGTRLLVL.